Reported below is one T cell receptor beta chain. Its antigen is as yet unknown. The data were taken from a study of prognosis after radiotherapy for stage I lung cancer. Study-wide context: The tumor was squamous cell carcinoma for seven or eight patients; for roughly 12, it was adenocarcinoma.

Using two-round multiplex PCR, the authors amplified TCR beta CDR3 from genomic DNA. Primers specific to each TRBV and TRBJ gene were used in first-round PCR. TCRdb ran MiXCR on the multiplex PCR reads and lists one entry per CDR3 protein. The sample includes 11,000 or so distinct CDR3 sequences, 35% seen only once; the top ten take approximately 53%. This CDR3 is 16 amino acids long. CDR1 and CDR2 from the germline V gene are MRHNA and SNTAGT. Trimming left V 5 bases short and J 11 bases short, with 22 bases between. General observations from the study: The study left the tumor specificity of the expanded TCR clones undetermined.

The chain couples TRBV6-4 to TRBJ1-6, with D possibly being TRBD1 (6 bases). The TCR originated in a donor over 45 with non-small cell lung cancer. Sequenced here: PBMCs, sampled before or after stereotactic body radiation therapy (not recorded which). This chain's CDR3 is CASSKRGQCTNPPLHF. The CDR3 bases are TGTGCCAGCAGTAAAAGAGGACAGTGTACGAATCCACCCCTCCACTTT.